Here is one T cell receptor beta chain with its context. Its antigen is not identified. The TEMRA cells underwent FACS enrichment, while the CD8+ and CD4+ T cells underwent negative isolation. Trimming shortened V by 3 bases and J by 10 bases, and 9 bases separated the two germline ends. CDR1 is DFQATT and CDR2 is SNEGSKA in the germline V gene (reference sequence). This CDR3 contains 10 residues. Random hexamers were used to reverse transcribe about 0.45 to 1 ug of RNA. One entry per CDR3 protein, called by TCRdb with MiXCR from the immunoSEQ multiplex PCR reads. The repertoire holds roughly 76,000 distinct CDR3 sequences, approximately 93% seen once, with less than 0.55% in the top ten. This specimen belongs to a study of CD8 T cells in Susac syndrome. Whole-study context: Intravenous immunoglobulin alone or corticosteroids were being given to patients with Susac syndrome at blood draw, unless they were therapy-naive. Study conclusions and caveats: Across the total CD8+ repertoires, over 15 Susac-specific public clones were detected, and across the CD8+ TEMRA repertoires, roughly five such clones were detected.

V and J are TRBV20-1 and TRBJ1-2, with D unclear. The TCR comes from a human donor with Susac syndrome. The sample comprised CD8+ T cells from PBMCs. The CDR3: CSASPHYYTF. The CDR3 DNA is TGCAGTGCTAGCCCCCACTACTACACCTTC.